A selection of T cell receptor beta chains follows, all from one sample in a study of post-analysis software for immune sequencing data. Using its own MiXCR run on the PCR reads, TCRdb lists one record per CDR3 protein. Among about 810,000 distinct CDR3 sequences listed, approximately 57% were seen once. The sample consisted of blood. The receptor set was obtained from a girl aged 10-17 years with multiple sclerosis. Both conserved end residues are part of each CDR3. D genes are given only for firm matches. The listing skips clone size in some rows; elsewhere it reads once, few, many or a size class.

D: .
J: TRBJ2-4
V: TRBV5-1
size: .
length: 14
CDR3: CASSLGTAKNIQYF
DNA: TGCGCCAGCAGCTTGGGGACAGCCAAAAACATTCAGTACTTC

D: .
J: TRBJ2-3
V: TRBV6-5
size: .
length: 15
CDR3: CASSYMGVGTDTQYF
DNA: TGTGCCAGCAGTTACATGGGGGTTGGCACAGATACGCAGTATTTT

D: .
J: TRBJ2-1
V: TRBV3-1
size: once
length: 13
CDR3: CASSQSIAYEQFF
DNA: TGTGCCAGCAGCCAGTCAATAGCCTATGAGCAGTTCTTC

D: .
J: TRBJ1-2
V: TRBV7-2
size: .
length: 14
CDR3: CASSRSAGDYGYTF
DNA: TGTGCCAGCAGCCGAAGCGCGGGGGATTATGGCTACACCTTC

D: .
J: TRBJ1-1
V: TRBV10-3
size: .
length: 13
CDR3: CAISLDLYTEAFF
DNA: TGTGCCATCAGTCTGGATTTATACACTGAAGCTTTCTTT

D: TRBD1
J: TRBJ2-7
V: TRBV5-1
size: .
length: 16
CDR3: CASSLESGTGTHEQYF
DNA: TGCGCCAGCAGCTTGGAGTCTGGGACAGGGACCCACGAGCAGTACTTC

D: .
J: TRBJ2-6
V: TRBV5-1
size: few
length: 16
CDR3: CASSLKGEGGANVLTF
DNA: TGCGCCAGCAGCTTAAAGGGAGAAGGTGGGGCCAACGTCCTGACTTTC

D: .
J: TRBJ2-3
V: TRBV20-1
size: few
length: 16
CDR3: CSASERQTSQSDTQYF
DNA: TGCAGTGCTAGCGAGCGGCAGACATCTCAATCAGATACGCAGTATTTT

D: .
J: TRBJ1-1
V: TRBV29-1
size: few
length: 14
CDR3: CSAQGTSMNTEAFF
DNA: TGCAGCGCCCAGGGTACAAGTATGAACACTGAAGCTTTCTTT

D: TRBD1
J: TRBJ2-3
V: TRBV20-1
size: few
length: 14
CDR3: CSAGPGGRTDTQYF
DNA: TGCAGTGCTGGCCCAGGGGGCCGCACAGATACGCAGTATTTT

D: TRBD1
J: TRBJ2-5
V: TRBV20-1
size: .
length: 14
CDR3: CSAREDRGVETQYF
DNA: TGCAGTGCTAGAGAGGACAGGGGGGTCGAGACCCAGTACTTC

D: TRBD2
J: TRBJ2-1
V: TRBV12-3/TRBV12-4
size: few
length: 16
CDR3: CASSLFSSGRANEQFF
DNA: TGTGCCAGCAGTTTATTCTCTAGCGGGAGGGCCAATGAGCAGTTCTTC

D: TRBD1
J: TRBJ1-2
V: TRBV6-1
size: few
length: 18
CDR3: CASQGTGTGGIVDYGYTF
DNA: TGTGCCAGTCAGGGAACCGGGACAGGGGGAATTGTCGACTATGGCTACACCTTC

D: TRBD1
J: TRBJ1-2
V: TRBV5-1
size: .
length: 14
CDR3: CACRGQGPNYGYTF
DNA: TGCGCCTGTAGGGGGCAGGGACCTAACTATGGCTACACCTTC

D: TRBD2
J: TRBJ2-3
V: TRBV5-1
size: .
length: 14
CDR3: CASRTSGSADTQYF
DNA: TGCGCCAGCAGGACTAGCGGGAGCGCAGATACGCAGTATTTT

D: .
J: TRBJ2-1
V: TRBV4-2
size: .
length: 15
CDR3: CASSQDHSYYNEQFF
DNA: TGTGCCAGCAGCCAAGATCACTCGTACTACAATGAGCAGTTCTTC

D: TRBD2
J: TRBJ2-4
V: TRBV7-7
size: few
length: 14
CDR3: CASRKVLAGEPQYF
DNA: TGTGCTAGCAGAAAAGTCTTGGCGGGAGAGCCCCAGTACTTC

D: TRBD1
J: TRBJ2-1
V: TRBV29-1
size: .
length: 14
CDR3: CSGWTGSSYNEQFF
DNA: TGCAGCGGCTGGACAGGGAGCTCCTACAATGAGCAGTTCTTC

D: .
J: TRBJ2-7
V: TRBV6-1
size: few
length: 14
CDR3: CASMGQEVSYEQYF
DNA: TGTGCCAGCATGGGCCAGGAGGTCTCCTACGAGCAGTACTTC

D: TRBD2
J: TRBJ2-1
V: TRBV7-9
size: .
length: 16
CDR3: CASSLAQGGFLDEQFF
DNA: TGTGCCAGCAGCTTAGCCCAGGGAGGGTTTTTGGATGAGCAGTTCTTC

D: TRBD2
J: TRBJ2-3
V: TRBV5-1
size: .
length: 15
CDR3: CASSLIAGDTDTQYF
DNA: TGCGCCAGCAGCTTGATAGCGGGAGACACAGATACGCAGTATTTT

D: TRBD2
J: TRBJ2-3
V: TRBV15
size: once
length: 16
CDR3: CATSSSSGGAKDTQYF
DNA: TGTGCCACCAGCAGTAGTAGCGGGGGGGCGAAAGATACGCAGTATTTT

D: .
J: TRBJ1-2
V: TRBV12-3/TRBV12-4
size: .
length: 15
CDR3: CASSMGRRYNYGYTF
DNA: TGTGCCAGCAGTATGGGGAGACGGTATAACTATGGCTACACCTTC

D: TRBD1
J: TRBJ1-3
V: TRBV7-9
size: .
length: 17
CDR3: CASSPGQPLISGNTIYF
DNA: TGTGCCAGCAGCCCGGGACAGCCGCTAATCTCTGGAAACACCATATATTTT

D: .
J: TRBJ2-3
V: TRBV29-1
size: .
length: 13
CDR3: CSSIRGTTDTQYF
DNA: TGCAGCTCTATTAGGGGTACCACAGATACGCAGTATTTT

D: .
J: TRBJ1-2
V: TRBV20-1
size: few
length: 15
CDR3: CSAKPRLGVTYGYTF
DNA: TGCAGTGCTAAACCCAGACTCGGAGTTACCTATGGCTACACCTTC

D: TRBD1
J: TRBJ2-1
V: TRBV20-1
size: once
length: 14
CDR3: CSAWTGPVHNEQFF
DNA: TGCAGTGCCTGGACAGGCCCCGTCCACAATGAGCAGTTCTTC

D: .
J: TRBJ1-1
V: TRBV6-6
size: many
length: 15
CDR3: CASSPSGGMNTEAFF
DNA: TGTGCCAGCAGTCCATCCGGGGGCATGAACACTGAAGCTTTCTTT

D: TRBD2
J: TRBJ2-7
V: TRBV20-1
size: .
length: 16
CDR3: CSAPLAGGFLGGEQYF
DNA: TGCAGTGCTCCCCTAGCGGGAGGGTTCTTGGGAGGCGAGCAGTACTTC

D: TRBD1
J: TRBJ1-2
V: TRBV6-1
size: once
length: 16
CDR3: CASSEVRTGINYGYTF
DNA: TGTGCCAGCAGTGAAGTCAGGACAGGGATTAACTATGGCTACACCTTC

D: .
J: TRBJ1-4
V: TRBV20-1
size: .
length: 15
CDR3: CSARDGWAGAEKLFF
DNA: TGCAGTGCTAGAGATGGGTGGGCAGGGGCTGAAAAACTGTTTTTT

D: .
J: TRBJ1-4
V: TRBV11-2
size: once
length: 12
CDR3: CASSFTWGGLFF
DNA: TGTGCCAGCAGCTTCACGTGGGGTGGTTTGTTTTTT

D: .
J: TRBJ2-3
V: TRBV7-3
size: .
length: 13
CDR3: CASSSASTDTQYF
DNA: TGTGCCAGCAGCTCAGCTAGCACAGATACGCAGTATTTT